This passage covers 26 T cell receptor beta chains from one sample sequenced in a study of cytomegalovirus exposure and HLA in healthy donors. Vbeta (60) and Jbeta (13) primers were used in the PCR. Sequenced by immunoSEQ multiplex PCR; TCRdb stores in-frame clones only, minus some. The sample consists of roughly 75,000 clones, around 84% of them appearing once. The sequenced sample was PBMCs. Receptors were obtained from a man aged 70-80 years in good health and CMV-seropositive.

V and J are TRBV19 and TRBJ1-5, with D unclear. The CDR3 spans 14 residues. Trimming took 5 bases from V and 4 from J, leaving 12 bases between them. Germline values: CDR1 LNHDA, CDR2 SQIVND (reference sequence). The CDR3 region has the DNA TGTGCCAGTAGTGCCACTGGGAGAAATCAGCCCCAGCATTTT. Amino acid sequence: CASSATGRNQPQHF.

The chain is built from TRBV7-3 and TRBJ2-6, with D unclear. V was shortened by 3 bases and J by 2 bases, with 8 bases between the two germline ends. The CDR3 covers 15 residues. CDR1 and CDR2 (germline): SGHTA, FQGTGA. The CDR3 protein is CASSFSGAGANVLTF. For the CDR3, the DNA is TGTGCCAGCAGCTTTTCAGGCGCTGGGGCCAACGTCCTGACTTTC. Based on the CDR3 plus reference TRBV7-3 and TRBJ2-6, the full variable domain is GAGVSQTPSNKVTEKGKYVELRCDPISGHTALYWYRQSLGQGPEFLIYFQGTGAADDSGLPNDRFFAVRPEGSVSTLKIQRTERGDSAVYLCASSFSGAGANVLTFGAGSRLTVL.

The chain uses TRBV5-1 and TRBJ2-7; D perhaps matches TRBD1 (5 bases). Trimming pared 0 bases from V and 6 bases from J, leaving 13 bases between. Germline V CDR1 and CDR2: SGHRS, YFSETQ. The length of the CDR3 is 14 residues. Written as DNA, the CDR3 is TGCGCCAGCAGCTTGGTAGGGGAAGCTGGCGAGCAGTACTTC. Encoded protein: CASSLVGEAGEQYF.

DNA for the CDR3: TGTGCCAGCAGTAACAGGGGCTCCCTCTCCTACGAGCAGTACTTC. It yields the protein CASSNRGSLSYEQYF. This chain joins TRBV28 and TRBJ2-7; 7 bases are a match to TRBD1. In germline, CDR1 is MDHEN, CDR2 SYDVKM. The trim removed 5 bases at V and 0 bases at J, leaving 7 bases unmatched. There are 15 residues in the CDR3.

The V call is TRBV7-9, the J call TRBJ2-3; no clear D. The CDR3 totals 13 residues. Germline assignment: CDR1 SEHNR and CDR2 FQNEAQ (reference sequence). V lost 5 bases, J lost 0 bases, and 6 bases lay in between. The CDR3 reads CASSESSTDTQYF. Here the CDR3 DNA reads TGTGCCAGCAGCGAGAGTAGCACAGATACGCAGTATTTT.

The chain links TRBV5-1 to TRBJ2-7, with D tentatively TRBD2 (5 bases). The CDR3 runs to 14 residues. Per germline, CDR1 SGHRS and CDR2 YFSETQ. V was cut by 4 bases and J by 4 bases, with 15 bases left in between. CDR3 in DNA: TGCGCCAGCAGCCCTGGGAGAGTCGGGTACGAGCAGTACTTC. Its protein product is CASSPGRVGYEQYF. Full variable domain (missing parts from reference TRBV5-1 and TRBJ2-7): KAGVTQTPRYLIKTRGQQVTLSCSPISGHRSVSWYQQTPGQGLQFLFEYFSETQRNKGNFPGRFSGRQFSNSRSEMNVSTLELGDSALYLCASSPGRVGYEQYFGPGTRLTVT.

CDR3 DNA sequence: TGCAGCGTTGAGGGCCAGGGACTAGCGGCCTCTAGCACAGATACGCAGTATTTT. Translation gives CSVEGQGLAASSTDTQYF. This chain connects TRBV29-1 to TRBJ2-3; 11 positions match TRBD2. Trimming at V came to 3 bases and at J to 0 bases, leaving 11 bases not matched to a gene. The germline V gene encodes CDR1 SQVTM and CDR2 ANQGSEA. This CDR3 spans 18 amino acids.

This clone was seen only once. This chain joins TRBV5-1 and TRBJ1-1, with D possibly TRBD1 on 6 matching bases. The germline CDR1 and CDR2 sequences are SGHRS and YFSETQ. This CDR3 comprises 16 residues. Trimming left V 0 bases short and J 1 base short, with 13 bases between. CDR3 nucleotide sequence: TGCGCCAGCAGCTTGGAACAGGGATTGGGGAACACTGAAGCTTTCTTT. Translation: CASSLEQGLGNTEAFF.

The chain couples TRBV7-6 to TRBJ2-1; 9 bases line up with TRBD1. This CDR3 is built from 14 residues. After removal of 5 bases from V and 7 bases from J, the junction contained 6 bases not matched to a gene. Germline CDR1 SGHVS, CDR2 FNYEAQ. The CDR3 DNA is TGTGCCAGCAGCCTGGGACAGGGTGATAATGAGCAGTTCTTC. Amino acid sequence: CASSLGQGDNEQFF.

The chain carries TRBV2 and TRBJ1-6; 8 bases line up with TRBD1. V dropped 6 bases and J dropped 6; count of bases not matched to a gene: 1. The CDR3 totals 13 residues. Per germline, CDR1 SNHLY and CDR2 FYNNEI. This CDR3 reads CASRQGVNSPLHF. The DNA for the CDR3 is TGTGCCAGCAGACAGGGGGTTAATTCACCCCTCCACTTT.

The V gene is TRBV10-3, the J gene TRBJ1-2; maybe TRBD1 (5 bases). With 4 bases removed from V and 6 bases from J, the gap between germline ends came to 24 bases. The length of the CDR3 is 17 residues. Germline CDR1 is ENHRY and CDR2 is SYGVKD. CDR3 nucleotide sequence: TGTGCCATCAGTGTCGGGGACTGGAGGGGAGCGAGCGATGGCTACACCTTC. It is translated as CAISVGDWRGASDGYTF.

The gene calls are TRBV6-6 and TRBJ2-5; TRBD1 matches 10 bases. The J segment lost 0 bases and the V segment lost 2 bases, leaving 3 bases of the junction unmatched. The CDR3 spans 16 residues. CDR1 and CDR2 (germline): MNHNY, SVGAGI (reference sequence). CDR3 sequence (DNA): TGTGCCAGCAGTTACCCGGGACAGGGGTACCAAGAGACCCAGTACTTC. This encodes CASSYPGQGYQETQYF.

The CDR3: CASSLAPSSYNEQFF. In DNA form, the CDR3 reads TGTGCCAGCAGCTTGGCACCCAGCTCCTACAATGAGCAGTTCTTC. The genes are TRBV5-8 and TRBJ2-1; D is unclear. V was trimmed by 0 bases and J by 0 bases, leaving 7 bases between them. The CDR3 runs to 15 residues. Germline CDR1 and CDR2: SGHTS and YDEGEE.

The sample holds one count of this clone. This chain connects TRBV2 to TRBJ1-2; perhaps TRBD1 as D (5 bases). The V end was cut by 7 bases, the J end by 6 bases, with 15 bases between. Germline V gene sequence: CDR1 SNHLY, CDR2 FYNNEI. The CDR3 length is 13 residues. The CDR3 DNA reads TGTGCCAGCACTCAAAGTTTAGGGGATGGCTACACCTTC. This codes for CASTQSLGDGYTF.

CDR3 sequence reads: CASSEQGTTSLEQYF. The DNA of the CDR3 is TGTGCCAGCAGTGAACAGGGGACTACTTCTTTAGAGCAGTACTTC. This chain joins TRBV6-1 and TRBJ2-7; TRBD2 is a possible D gene (7 bases). CDR1 MNHNS and CDR2 SASEGT come from the germline V gene. V was trimmed by 2 bases and J by 7 bases, leaving 18 bases between them. This CDR3 spans 15 amino acids.

This chain uses TRBV2 with TRBJ2-3; 11 bases map to TRBD2. The junction had 4 bases not matched to a gene; V was cut back by 7 bases and J by 1 base. The CDR3 sequence is 15 residues long. The germline V gene encodes CDR1 SNHLY and CDR2 FYNNEI. This CDR3 reads CASTKLAGGTDTQYF. For the CDR3, the DNA is TGTGCCAGCACCAAACTAGCGGGGGGCACAGATACGCAGTATTTT.

This chain connects TRBV5-1 to TRBJ2-2, with D unresolved. The V and J ends lost 4 bases and 2 bases respectively, with 15 bases between them. The CDR3 covers 16 residues. Germline-derived CDR1 and CDR2 are SGHRS and YFSETQ. The CDR3: CASSPIRSANTGELFF. Written as DNA, the CDR3 is TGCGCCAGCAGCCCCATCCGCAGCGCCAACACCGGGGAGCTGTTTTTT.

This chain connects TRBV19 to TRBJ1-1; D unclear. Germline CDR1 and CDR2: LNHDA and SQIVND (reference sequence). This CDR3 contains 13 residues. V was clipped by 4 bases and J by 0 bases, with 6 bases between them. CDR3 loop: CASSTRLNTEAFF. CDR3 coding DNA: TGTGCCAGTAGTACCAGATTGAACACTGAAGCTTTCTTT.

This chain links TRBV29-1 with TRBJ2-3; 9 nucleotides agree with TRBD2. V trimming: 3 bases; J trimming: 2 bases; junction bases outside the gene matches: 3. This CDR3 has 14 amino acids. Germline V CDR1 and CDR2: SQVTM, ANQGSEA. The CDR3 DNA sequence: TGCAGCGTTGATGGCGGGAGGGCCACAGATACGCAGTATTTT. It is translated as CSVDGGRATDTQYF.

Of note for this clone: Sequence at one end of the junction differs from germline and may be a read error. The chain's CDR3 is CASSLPGRAVQNF. The CDR3 region has the DNA TGTGCCAGCAGCTTACCCGGGAGGGCCGTCCAGAACTTC. This rearrangement joins TRBV7-2 to TRBJ2-5; TRBD2 aligns across 8 bases. This CDR3 spans 13 amino acids. Germline loops: CDR1 SGHTA, CDR2 FQGNSA.

V and J are TRBV5-1 and TRBJ1-1; 8 nucleotides align to TRBD1. V dropped 3 bases and J dropped 8; count of bases not matched to a gene: 6. There are 13 residues in the CDR3. From germline, CDR1 is SGHRS and CDR2 YFSETQ. CDR3 sequence (DNA): TGCGCCAGCAGCTGGGCAGGGGGCTCAGAAGCTTTCTTT. It codes for CASSWAGGSEAFF.

This clone was detected a few times. V and J are TRBV5-1 and TRBJ2-1; 10 nucleotides agree with TRBD2. The CDR3 has 16 residues. Trimming removed 4 bases from V and 3 bases from J; junction bases left unmatched: 7. In germline, CDR1 is SGHRS, CDR2 YFSETQ. This chain's CDR3 is CASSITTSGIYNEQFF. CDR3 sequence (DNA): TGCGCCAGCAGCATTACCACTAGCGGGATCTACAATGAGCAGTTCTTC.

The V call is TRBV2, the J call TRBJ1-2, with D tentatively TRBD1 (5 bases). V lost 2 bases, J lost 5 bases, and 15 bases lay in between. Germline CDR1 SNHLY, CDR2 FYNNEI. The CDR3 runs 15 residues. The CDR3 spells CASSEQGSFGYGYTF. The CDR3 DNA follows: TGTGCCAGCAGTGAACAGGGCAGCTTCGGGTATGGCTACACCTTC.

This rearrangement joins TRBV5-8 to TRBJ2-3; weak D call: TRBD2 (6 bases). Trimming stripped 4 bases from V and 3 bases from J, with 15 bases between. This CDR3 has 15 residues. From germline, CDR1 is SGHTS and CDR2 YDEGEE. The CDR3 coding sequence is TGTGCCAGCAGCGGGCGGGACTCCCAAACAGATACGCAGTATTTT. This gives the protein CASSGRDSQTDTQYF.

This clone was found once. The CDR3 ends on some other residue instead of the conserved phenylalanine or tryptophan, so this is likely a read error. The chain has TRBV29-1 and TRBJ2-3; D not resolved. The CDR3 consists of 14 residues. V lost 1 base, J lost 0 bases, and 8 bases lay in between. CDR1 is SQVTM, CDR2 ANQGSEA, per germline. The CDR3 sequence: CSVEVGDSTDTQYL. The CDR3 DNA is TGCAGCGTTGAAGTAGGTGACAGCACAGATACGCAGTATCTT.

This rearrangement joins TRBV18 to TRBJ2-7, with D perhaps matching TRBD1 (5 bases). The CDR3 has 15 amino acids. Trimming stripped 2 bases from V and 2 bases from J, with 13 bases between. CDR1 is KGHSH, CDR2 LQKENI, per germline. This chain's CDR3 is CASSPAQGGTYEQYF. CDR3 bases: TGTGCCAGCTCACCAGCGCAGGGTGGTACCTACGAGCAGTACTTC.